One sample yielded the 2 T cell receptor beta chains listed below, sequenced in a study of cytomegalovirus exposure and HLA in healthy donors. PCR employed 60 Vbeta and 13 Jbeta primers. The data were produced by immunoSEQ multiplex PCR, yet TCRdb's version contains in-frame clones alone and is incomplete. Of about 140,000 clones in the sample, 80% were seen once. Input material: PBMCs. The origin of the receptors is a middle-aged man in good health and CMV-seronegative.

The V gene is TRBV30, the J gene TRBJ2-2; D possibly corresponds to TRBD2 (5 bases). The CDR3 runs 13 residues. V gave up 0 bases and J gave up 5 bases, with 7 bases separating them. Per germline, CDR1 GTSNPN and CDR2 SVGIG (reference sequence). The CDR3 DNA sequence: TGTGCCTGGAGTGTAACGGGAACCGGGGAGCTGTTTTTT. Translated: CAWSVTGTGELFF.

This clone appeared a few times. The rearrangement uses TRBV11-2 and TRBJ2-7; 9 bases match TRBD2. Trimming cost V 7 bases and J 2 bases; bases outside gene matches: 12. The germline CDR1 and CDR2 sequences are SGHAT and FQNNGV. The CDR3 is made up of 16 amino acids. CDR3 nucleotide sequence: TGTGCCAGCAACGACCCCGGGACTAGCTTAACCTACGAGCAGTACTTC. This encodes CASNDPGTSLTYEQYF.